The 23 T cell receptor beta chains listed next were all sequenced from one sample in a study of blood T cell repertoires in COVID-19. Clones were sequenced by immunoSEQ multiplex PCR, and TCRdb holds only the in-frame ones, with some missing. The sample yields about 230,000 clones, approximately 80% seen once. Sample: PBMCs or T cells enriched from blood (not recorded which). Source of these receptors: a man in his fifties or sixties who had recovered from COVID-19.

V and J are TRBV6-6 and TRBJ1-5; D ambiguous. The CDR3 length is 15 residues. Per germline, CDR1 MNHNY and CDR2 SVGAGI (reference sequence). Trimming stripped 8 bases from V and 2 bases from J, with 16 bases between. The CDR3 loop reads CASDQRAGGNQPQHF. The DNA for the CDR3 is TGTGCCAGCGATCAGAGGGCTGGTGGCAATCAGCCCCAGCATTTT.

The V gene is TRBV5-4, the J gene TRBJ1-6; D gene uncertain. Germline V gene lookup returns CDR1 SGHNT and CDR2 YYREEE (reference sequence). V was cut by 0 bases and J by 9 bases, with 7 bases left in between. CDR3 length: 13 amino acids. The CDR3 nucleotides read TGTGCCAGCAGCTTGGAGTCAGTTTCACCCCTCCACTTT. Its translation is CASSLESVSPLHF.

The chain combines TRBV4-3 with TRBJ1-2; D is possibly TRBD1 (6 bases). V lost 6 bases and J lost 7, with 18 bases in between. This CDR3 comprises 14 residues. Germline lookup yields CDR1 LGHNA and CDR2 YSLEER. The CDR3 DNA sequence: TGCGCCAGCAGGCAGCGGACCCAGGGGTCTGGCTACACCTTC. It translates to CASRQRTQGSGYTF.

The V gene is TRBV6-1, the J gene TRBJ2-2; tentatively, D is TRBD2 (5 bases). The CDR3 runs 15 residues. Trimming took 3 bases from V and 4 from J, leaving 12 bases between them. From germline, CDR1 is MNHNS and CDR2 SASEGT. The CDR3 nucleotides read TGTGCCAGCAGTGAGTTGGTAGGGAGCACCGGGGAGCTGTTTTTT. Protein sequence: CASSELVGSTGELFF.

CDR3 residues: CASSLGGGSTYGYTF. CDR3 DNA sequence: TGTGCCAGCAGCTTAGGGGGGGGCTCCACCTATGGCTACACCTTC. The chain couples TRBV7-2 to TRBJ1-2, with D maybe TRBD1 (6 bases). The germline CDR1 and CDR2 sequences are SGHTA and FQGNSA. The CDR3 sequence is 15 residues long. The V end lost 1 base, the J end lost 4 bases, and 13 bases lay between the germline ends.

This chain links TRBV7-2 with TRBJ1-3, with TRBD1 matching 7 bases. Germline lookup yields CDR1 SGHTA and CDR2 FQGNSA. The CDR3 covers 12 residues. Losses at the gene ends were 10 bases for V and 4 bases for J; bases not matched to a gene: 4. The DNA for the CDR3 is TGTGCCACCGGGACAGCCGGAAACACCATATATTTT. Translation: CATGTAGNTIYF.

In nucleotides, the CDR3 is TGTGCCAGCAGCATACAGGGTACCTACGAGCAGTACTTC. It encodes CASSIQGTYEQYF. The rearrangement uses TRBV7-8 and TRBJ2-7, with D perhaps matching TRBD1 (6 bases). The CDR3 runs to 13 residues. The V end lost 5 bases, the J end lost 2 bases, and 10 bases lay between the germline ends. Germline V gene sequence: CDR1 SGHVS, CDR2 FQNEAQ.

V is TRBV11-3 and J is TRBJ2-2, with D unclear. The CDR3 covers 15 residues. The germline V gene has CDR1 SGHNT and CDR2 YENEEA. V lost 5 bases, J lost 4 bases, and 14 bases lay in between. The CDR3 protein is CASSPVTVGTGELFF. CDR3 bases: TGTGCCAGCAGCCCTGTGACTGTTGGCACCGGGGAGCTGTTTTTT.

The chain employs TRBV11-2 and TRBJ2-1, with D possibly being TRBD2 (7 bases). V was pared by 5 bases and J by 10 bases, with 18 bases between. CDR1 is SGHAT, CDR2 FQNNGV, per germline. This CDR3 is 14 amino acids long. The CDR3 DNA reads as TGTGCCAGCAGCGCCTACCCCAGGGGAGGGGAGCAGTTCTTC. Its protein is CASSAYPRGGEQFF. The entire variable domain, with the rest obtained from reference TRBV11-2 and TRBJ2-1, is as follows: EAGVAQSPRYKIIEKRQSVAFWCNPISGHATLYWYQQILGQGPKLLIQFQNNGVVDDSQLPKDRFSAERLKGVDSTLKIQPAKLEDSAVYLCASSAYPRGGEQFFGPGTRLTVL.

The chain carries TRBV7-3 and TRBJ2-3; perhaps TRBD2 as D (6 bases). Germline V gene data show CDR1 as SGHTA and CDR2 as FQGTGA. This CDR3 region has 16 residues. V was trimmed by 2 bases and J by 0 bases, leaving 12 bases between them. The CDR3 coding sequence is TGTGCCAGCAGCTTACTGAGGGCGGGGAGCACAGATACGCAGTATTTT. Protein: CASSLLRAGSTDTQYF.

The chain has TRBV11-3 and TRBJ1-2; D call uncertain. Germline CDR1 is SGHNT and CDR2 is YENEEA. The CDR3 loop spans 12 amino acids. Deletions cut 8 bases from V and 1 base from J, with 8 bases between. CDR3 region: CASGPNNYGYTF. CDR3 sequence (DNA): TGTGCCAGCGGGCCGAATAACTATGGCTACACCTTC.

The chain has TRBV5-1 and TRBJ1-6, with 7 nucleotides matching TRBD1. The CDR3 spans 14 residues. The J segment lost 8 bases and the V segment lost 4 bases, leaving 6 bases of the junction unmatched. Germline assignment: CDR1 SGHRS and CDR2 YFSETQ. The CDR3 sequence: CASSPTGVDSPLHF. In DNA, the CDR3 is TGCGCCAGCAGCCCCACAGGGGTTGATTCACCCCTCCACTTT.

In the case of this clone: The identical CDR3 is also encoded by other nucleotide sequences in the sample. The gene calls are TRBV7-2 and TRBJ1-1, with D possibly matching TRBD1 (6 bases). The CDR3 has 13 residues. Germline V gene data show CDR1 as SGHTA and CDR2 as FQGNSA. V lost 3 bases and J 5 bases, leaving 10 bases between the germline ends. For the CDR3, the DNA is TGTGCCAGCAGCTTCCGAGGGGGAACTGAAGCTTTCTTT. This gives the protein CASSFRGGTEAFF.

This rearrangement joins TRBV2 to TRBJ1-6, with 9 bases that match TRBD1. The germline V gene encodes CDR1 SNHLY and CDR2 FYNNEI. This CDR3 is built from 16 residues. The ends lost 3 bases at V and 5 bases at J; junction bases unmatched: 5. In nucleotides, the CDR3 is TGTGCCAGCAGTGACGGGACAGGGTTTCATAATTCACCCCTCCACTTT. Amino acids: CASSDGTGFHNSPLHF.

The V and J genes are TRBV5-8 and TRBJ1-5, with D possibly matching TRBD1 (6 bases). This CDR3 region has 15 residues. Trimming cost V 4 bases and J 4 bases, with 15 bases left between them. CDR1 and CDR2 (germline): SGHTS, YDEGEE. The CDR3 region is CASSTYRVGNQPQHF. The DNA for the CDR3 is TGTGCCAGCAGCACATACAGGGTTGGAAATCAGCCCCAGCATTTT.

This clone was counted between two and nine times. The chain couples TRBV5-8 to TRBJ2-7; unclear D gene. The germline CDR1 and CDR2 sequences are SGHTS and YDEGEE. Trimming took 1 base from V and 4 from J, leaving 3 bases between them. This CDR3 has 11 residues. The CDR3 here is CASSLTYEQYF. The CDR3 DNA follows: TGTGCCAGCAGCTTGACATACGAGCAGTACTTC.

This chain uses TRBV10-2 with TRBJ1-5; D remains unclear. In germline, CDR1 is WSHSY, CDR2 SAAADI. Trimming took 6 bases from V and 1 from J, leaving 10 bases between them. This CDR3 is built from 14 residues. CDR3 sequence: CASSYTESNQPQHF. CDR3 bases: TGCGCCAGCAGCTATACAGAGAGCAATCAGCCCCAGCATTTT.

The chain combines TRBV6-2 or TRBV6-3 with TRBJ2-7, with 10 bases aligning to TRBD1. V was pared by 5 bases and J by 3 bases, with 7 bases of the junction left unmatched. Germline CDR1 reads MNHEY; CDR2 reads SVGEGT. CDR3 length equals 15 residues. The CDR3 sequence: CASSTPGQGNYEQYF. CDR3 in DNA: TGTGCCAGCAGTACTCCGGGACAGGGGAACTACGAGCAGTACTTC.

The chain has TRBV24-1 and TRBJ2-2; unclear D gene. The CDR3 spans 16 residues. CDR1 is KGHDR, CDR2 SFDVKD, per germline. V was cut by 3 bases and J by 0 bases, with 10 bases left in between. DNA of the CDR3: TGTGCCACCAGTGATGACAAAAGCACGAACACCGGGGAGCTGTTTTTT. This codes for CATSDDKSTNTGELFF.

Concerning this clone itself: The identical CDR3 is also encoded by other nucleotide sequences in the sample. V gene TRBV27 combines with J gene TRBJ1-1, with 8 bases that match TRBD1. The junction had 4 bases not matched to a gene; V was cut back by 6 bases and J by 4 bases. The CDR3 runs 13 residues. The V gene's germline CDR1 is MNHEY and CDR2 SMNVEV (reference sequence). The DNA for the CDR3 is TGTGCCAGCAGCTACAGGGGGGGCACTGAAGCTTTCTTT. Translation gives CASSYRGGTEAFF.

This clone has only one observation. CDR3 residues: CASGPRRGTYEQYF. In nucleotides, the CDR3 is TGTGCCAGTGGGCCGAGACGGGGAACTTACGAGCAGTACTTC. This chain joins TRBV19 and TRBJ2-7; weak D call: TRBD2 (5 bases). This CDR3 has 14 residues. Germline V lookup: CDR1 LNHDA, CDR2 SQIVND (reference sequence). V dropped 8 bases and J dropped 4 bases, with 18 bases sitting between them.

The rearrangement uses TRBV3-1 (or the pseudogene TRBV3-2) and TRBJ1-2, with TRBD1 matching 9 bases. Germline trimming cut 4 bases from V and 7 bases from J; bases unmatched to any gene: 1. CDR3 length: 12 amino acids. Germline V gives CDR1 LGHDT, CDR2 YNNKEL (reference sequence). CDR3 residues: CASSPTGGGYTF. The DNA for the CDR3 is TGTGCCAGCAGCCCGACAGGGGGTGGCTACACCTTC.

The chain joins TRBV10-3 to TRBJ2-1; 7 bases align to TRBD2. V gave up 6 bases and J gave up 4 bases; unmatched junction bases: 9. The CDR3 extends over 15 amino acids. CDR1 and CDR2 from the germline V gene are ENHRY and SYGVKD. The CDR3 loop reads CAIRREGGGYNEQFF. Written as DNA, the CDR3 is TGTGCCATCAGAAGAGAGGGCGGGGGTTACAATGAGCAGTTCTTC.